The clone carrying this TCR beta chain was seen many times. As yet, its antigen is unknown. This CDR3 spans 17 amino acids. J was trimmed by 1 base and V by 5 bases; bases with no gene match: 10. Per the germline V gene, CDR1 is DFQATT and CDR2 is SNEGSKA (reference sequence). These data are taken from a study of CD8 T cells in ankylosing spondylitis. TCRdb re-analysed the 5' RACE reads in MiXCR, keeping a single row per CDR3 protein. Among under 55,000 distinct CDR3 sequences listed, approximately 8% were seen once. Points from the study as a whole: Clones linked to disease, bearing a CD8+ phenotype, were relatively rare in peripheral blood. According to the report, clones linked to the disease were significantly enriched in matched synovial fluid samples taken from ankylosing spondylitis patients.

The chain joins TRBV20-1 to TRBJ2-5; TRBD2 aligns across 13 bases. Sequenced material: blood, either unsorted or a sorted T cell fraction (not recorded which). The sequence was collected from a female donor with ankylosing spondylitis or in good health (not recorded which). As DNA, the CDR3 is TGCAGTGCTTCAAGCCGGACTAGCGGGGGTATCCAAGAGACCCAGTACTTC. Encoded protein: CSASSRTSGGIQETQYF.